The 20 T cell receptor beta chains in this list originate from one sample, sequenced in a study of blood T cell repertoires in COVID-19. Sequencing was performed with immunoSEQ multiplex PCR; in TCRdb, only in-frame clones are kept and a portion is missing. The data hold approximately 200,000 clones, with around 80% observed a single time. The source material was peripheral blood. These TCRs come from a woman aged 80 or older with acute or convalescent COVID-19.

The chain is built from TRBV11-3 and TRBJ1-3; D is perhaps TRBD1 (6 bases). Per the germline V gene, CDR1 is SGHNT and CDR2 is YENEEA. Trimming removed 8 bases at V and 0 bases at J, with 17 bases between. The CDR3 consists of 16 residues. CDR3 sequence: CASRRDTRRSGNTIYF. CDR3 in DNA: TGTGCCAGCCGCCGGGACACCCGTCGCTCTGGAAACACCATATATTTT.

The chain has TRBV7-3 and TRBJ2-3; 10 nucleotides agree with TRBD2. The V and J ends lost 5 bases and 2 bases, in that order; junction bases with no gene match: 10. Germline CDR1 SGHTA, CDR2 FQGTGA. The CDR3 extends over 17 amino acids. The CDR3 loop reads CASSRKGGLAVTDTQYF. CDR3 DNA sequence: TGTGCCAGCAGCCGTAAAGGCGGACTAGCGGTCACAGATACGCAGTATTTT. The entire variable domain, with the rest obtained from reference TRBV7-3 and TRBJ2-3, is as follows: GAGVSQTPSNKVTEKGKYVELRCDPISGHTALYWYRQSLGQGPEFLIYFQGTGAADDSGLPNDRFFAVRPEGSVSTLKIQRTERGDSAVYLCASSRKGGLAVTDTQYFGPGTRLTVL.

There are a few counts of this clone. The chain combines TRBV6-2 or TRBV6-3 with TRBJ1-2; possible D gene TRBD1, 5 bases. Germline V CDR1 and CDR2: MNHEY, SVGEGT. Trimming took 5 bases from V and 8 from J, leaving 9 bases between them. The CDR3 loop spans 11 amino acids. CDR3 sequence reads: CASSGDWGYTF. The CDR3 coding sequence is TGTGCCAGCAGTGGGGACTGGGGCTACACCTTC.

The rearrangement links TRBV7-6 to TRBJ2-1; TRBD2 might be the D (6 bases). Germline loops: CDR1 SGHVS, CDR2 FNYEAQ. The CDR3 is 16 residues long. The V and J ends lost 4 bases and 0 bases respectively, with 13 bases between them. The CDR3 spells CASSSGGWSSYNEQFF. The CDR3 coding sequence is TGTGCCAGCAGCTCCGGGGGTTGGAGCTCCTACAATGAGCAGTTCTTC.

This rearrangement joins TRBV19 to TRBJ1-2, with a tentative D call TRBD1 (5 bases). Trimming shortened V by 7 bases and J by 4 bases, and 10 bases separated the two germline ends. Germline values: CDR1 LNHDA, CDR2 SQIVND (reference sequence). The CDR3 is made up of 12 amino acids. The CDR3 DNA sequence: TGTGCCAGTATCCTCGGGGGCTATGGCTACACCTTC. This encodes CASILGGYGYTF.

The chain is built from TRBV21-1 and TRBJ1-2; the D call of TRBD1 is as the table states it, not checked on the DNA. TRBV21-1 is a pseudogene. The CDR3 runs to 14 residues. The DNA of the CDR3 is TGTGCCAGCAGCAGGTACAGGGTTGAGTATGGCTACACCTTC. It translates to CASSRYRVEYGYTF.

The CDR3 DNA sequence: TGTGCCAGCAGCTGGATGGGGGGGGAAGAGACCCAGTACTTC. Translating it yields CASSWMGGEETQYF. The gene calls are TRBV7-8 and TRBJ2-5, with 7 bases aligning to TRBD2. This CDR3 is built from 14 residues. Germline V CDR1 and CDR2: SGHVS, FQNEAQ. Trimming cost V 4 bases and J 3 bases; bases outside gene matches: 5. Full variable domain (remainder filled in from reference TRBV7-8 and TRBJ2-5): GAGVSQSPRYKVAKRGQDVALRCDPISGHVSLFWYQQALGQGPEFLTYFQNEAQLDKSGLPSDRFFAERPEGSVSTLKIQRTQQEDSAVYLCASSWMGGEETQYFGPGTRLLVL.

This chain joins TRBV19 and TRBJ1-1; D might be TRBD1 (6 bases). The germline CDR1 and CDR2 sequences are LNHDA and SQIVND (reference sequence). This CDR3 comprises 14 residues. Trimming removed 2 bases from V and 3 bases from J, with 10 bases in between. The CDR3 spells CASSIKGGDTEAFF. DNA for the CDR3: TGTGCCAGTAGTATAAAGGGGGGGGACACTGAAGCTTTCTTT.

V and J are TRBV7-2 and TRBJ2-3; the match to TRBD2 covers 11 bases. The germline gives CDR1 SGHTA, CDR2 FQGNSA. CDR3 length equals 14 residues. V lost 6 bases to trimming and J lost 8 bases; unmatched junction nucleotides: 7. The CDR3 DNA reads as TGTGCCAGCAGTCCTCTAGCGGGGGGCGGTACGCAGTATTTT. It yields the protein CASSPLAGGGTQYF.

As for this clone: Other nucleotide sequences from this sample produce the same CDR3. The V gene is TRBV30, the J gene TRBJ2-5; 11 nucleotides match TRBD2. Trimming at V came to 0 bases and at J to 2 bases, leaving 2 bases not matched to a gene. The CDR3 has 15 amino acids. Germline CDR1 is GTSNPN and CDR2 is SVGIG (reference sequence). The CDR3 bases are TGTGCCTGGAGTGTTCTAGCGGGAGGACAAGAGACCCAGTACTTC. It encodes CAWSVLAGGQETQYF. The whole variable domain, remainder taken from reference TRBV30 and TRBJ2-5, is SQTIHQWPATLVQPVGSPLSLECTVEGTSNPNLYWYRQAAGRGLQLLFYSVGIGQISSEVPQNLSASRPQDRQFILSSKKLLLSDSGFYLCAWSVLAGGQETQYFGPGTRLLVL.

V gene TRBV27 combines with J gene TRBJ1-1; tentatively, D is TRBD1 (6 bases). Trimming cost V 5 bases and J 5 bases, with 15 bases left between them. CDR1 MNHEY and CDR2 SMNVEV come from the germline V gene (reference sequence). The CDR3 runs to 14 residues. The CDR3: CASSLQGQGTEAFF. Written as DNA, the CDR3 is TGTGCCAGCAGTCTACAGGGACAAGGAACTGAAGCTTTCTTT.

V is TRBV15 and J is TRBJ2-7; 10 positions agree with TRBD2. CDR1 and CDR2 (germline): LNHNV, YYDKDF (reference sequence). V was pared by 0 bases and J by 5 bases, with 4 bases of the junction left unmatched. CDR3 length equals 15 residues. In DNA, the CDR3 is TGTGCCACCAGCAGAGAGACTAGCGGGTACCACGAGCAGTACTTC. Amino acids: CATSRETSGYHEQYF.

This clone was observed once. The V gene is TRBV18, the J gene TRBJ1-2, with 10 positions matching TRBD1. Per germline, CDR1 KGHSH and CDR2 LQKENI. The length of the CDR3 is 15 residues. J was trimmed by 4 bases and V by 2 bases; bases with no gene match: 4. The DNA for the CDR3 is TGTGCCAGCTCACCAGAGGGACAGGGGACCTATGGCTACACCTTC. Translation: CASSPEGQGTYGYTF.

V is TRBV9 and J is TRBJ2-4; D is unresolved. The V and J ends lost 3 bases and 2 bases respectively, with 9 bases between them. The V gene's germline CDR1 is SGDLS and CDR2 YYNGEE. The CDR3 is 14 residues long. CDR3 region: CASSAEASKNIQYF. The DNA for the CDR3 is TGTGCCAGCAGCGCCGAAGCCTCCAAAAACATTCAGTACTTC.

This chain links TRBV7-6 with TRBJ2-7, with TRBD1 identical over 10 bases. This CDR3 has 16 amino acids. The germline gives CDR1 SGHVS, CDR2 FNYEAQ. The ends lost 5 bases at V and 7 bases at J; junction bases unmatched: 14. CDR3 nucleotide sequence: TGTGCCAGCAGCCGCACTACCGGGACAGGGGTTAAGGAGCAGTACTTC. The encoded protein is CASSRTTGTGVKEQYF.

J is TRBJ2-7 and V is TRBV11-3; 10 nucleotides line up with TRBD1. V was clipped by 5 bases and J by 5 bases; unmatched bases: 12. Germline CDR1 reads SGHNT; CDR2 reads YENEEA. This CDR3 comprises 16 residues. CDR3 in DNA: TGTGCCAGCAGCCAGGGGACAGGGGTGGTGTTTGACGAGCAGTACTTC. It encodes CASSQGTGVVFDEQYF.

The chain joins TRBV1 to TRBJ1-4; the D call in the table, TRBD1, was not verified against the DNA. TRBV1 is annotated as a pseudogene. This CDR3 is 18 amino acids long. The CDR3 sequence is CTSSQDDRVPPTNEKLFF. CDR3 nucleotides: TGCACCAGCAGCCAGGATGACAGGGTGCCTCCAACTAATGAAAAACTGTTTTTT.

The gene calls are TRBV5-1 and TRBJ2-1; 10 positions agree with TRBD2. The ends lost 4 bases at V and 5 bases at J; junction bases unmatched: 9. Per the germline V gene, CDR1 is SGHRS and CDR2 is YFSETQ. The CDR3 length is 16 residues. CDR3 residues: CASSAGLAGVHNEQFF. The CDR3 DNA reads TGCGCCAGCAGCGCCGGGCTAGCGGGAGTTCACAATGAGCAGTTCTTC.

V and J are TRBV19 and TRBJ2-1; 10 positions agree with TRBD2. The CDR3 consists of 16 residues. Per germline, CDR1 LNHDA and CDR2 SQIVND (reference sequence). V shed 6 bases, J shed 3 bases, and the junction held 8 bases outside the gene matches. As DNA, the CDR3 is TGTGCCAGTAGGCAAGCGGGAGGGGCCCACTACAATGAGCAGTTCTTC. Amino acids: CASRQAGGAHYNEQFF.

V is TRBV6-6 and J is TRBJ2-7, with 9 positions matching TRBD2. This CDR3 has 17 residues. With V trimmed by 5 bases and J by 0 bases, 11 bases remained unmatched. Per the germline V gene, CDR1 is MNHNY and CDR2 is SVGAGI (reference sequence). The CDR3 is CASSRSDSSGNSYEQYF. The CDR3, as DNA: TGTGCCAGCAGTCGGTCTGACTCTAGCGGGAACTCCTACGAGCAGTACTTC.